This T cell receptor beta chain was profiled in a study of T cells in Graves' hyperthyroidism and ophthalmopathy. On the study more broadly: Peripheral blood was acquired at first diagnosis, ahead of any therapy whatsoever.

V shed 6 bases and J shed 4 bases, with 12 bases lying between them. The length of the CDR3 is 14 residues. The germline CDR1 and CDR2 sequences are MDHEN and SYDVKM. Diagnoses used clinical symptoms, serum thyroxine and TRAb, thyroid ultrasound and orbital computed tomography. Of note for this clonotype: Its antigen is as yet unknown.

RNA transcripts provided the source from which TCR beta CDR3 regions were amplified. Researchers ran a first-round RT-PCR on the TCR CDR3 using the HTBI primer set. TCRdb re-called the multiplex PCR reads with MiXCR, one entry per CDR3 protein. This sample has roughly 560,000 distinct CDR3 sequences, with about 15% found just once. Findings and limits, study-wide: Ophthalmopathy was separated from stable hyperthyroidism by a 13 V-J model.

The source of this sequence is a woman in her thirties or forties with Graves' ophthalmopathy. The sample was blood. This chain links TRBV28 with TRBJ2-2, with D maybe TRBD2 (5 bases). The CDR3 nucleotides read TGTGCCAGCAGACCCGGACTTCCCACCGGGGAGCTGTTTTTT. This codes for CASRPGLPTGELFF.